One and the same sample provided the 28 T cell receptor beta chains below, sequenced in a study of blood T cell repertoires in COVID-19. TCRdb's table, derived via immunoSEQ multiplex PCR, lists solely in-frame clones and lacks some. The sample includes over 100,000 clones, less than 90% of them seen just once. The specimen sequenced was peripheral blood. The receptors derive from a man older than 75 with acute or convalescent COVID-19.

The rearrangement joins TRBV5-1 to TRBJ1-4; D unclear. V was clipped by 0 bases and J by 7 bases, with 16 bases between them. The CDR3 spans 16 residues. Germline V CDR1 and CDR2: SGHRS, YFSETQ. The CDR3 reads CASSLASGGKGEKLFF. The CDR3 bases are TGCGCCAGCAGCTTGGCTTCGGGAGGGAAGGGTGAAAAACTGTTTTTT.

This clone was seen once. This rearrangement joins TRBV19 to TRBJ2-7; tentatively, D is TRBD1 (6 bases). Germline values: CDR1 LNHDA, CDR2 SQIVND (reference sequence). The CDR3 contains 15 residues. V shed 1 base and J shed 1 base, with 11 bases lying between them. The CDR3 protein is CASSIGQVGSYEQYF. DNA of the CDR3: TGTGCCAGTAGTATAGGACAGGTTGGGTCCTACGAGCAGTACTTC.

The chain carries TRBV5-5 and TRBJ2-1; TRBD2 aligns across 7 bases. The J segment lost 6 bases and the V segment lost 0 bases, leaving 3 bases of the junction unmatched. The CDR3 runs 14 residues. From germline, CDR1 is SGHKS and CDR2 YYEKEE (reference sequence). For the CDR3, the DNA is TGTGCCAGCAGCTTGGGGACTAGTTCCAATGAGCAGTTCTTC. Translated, it gives CASSLGTSSNEQFF.

This clone was found a few times. The chain uses TRBV27 and TRBJ1-5; 7 bases match TRBD1. The ends lost 2 bases at V and 4 bases at J; junction bases unmatched: 5. This CDR3 has 15 amino acids. From germline, CDR1 is MNHEY and CDR2 SMNVEV (reference sequence). CDR3 nucleotides: TGTGCCAGCAGTTTAGAAGCCAGGGGGAATCAGCCCCAGCATTTT. This encodes CASSLEARGNQPQHF.

The chain combines TRBV19 with TRBJ2-7, with 12 bases that match TRBD1. The CDR3 has 15 residues. Germline V lookup: CDR1 LNHDA, CDR2 SQIVND (reference sequence). V lost 4 bases to trimming and J lost 6 bases; unmatched junction nucleotides: 7. Here the CDR3 DNA reads TGTGCCAGTAGTACCGGGACAGGGGGCGGCTTCGAGCAGTACTTC. The encoded protein is CASSTGTGGGFEQYF.

The genes are TRBV5-4 and TRBJ2-1; D unclear. The CDR3 is 16 amino acids. V lost 7 bases and J 0 bases, leaving 17 bases between the germline ends. Per germline, CDR1 SGHNT and CDR2 YYREEE (reference sequence). The CDR3 loop reads CASQKNTDISYNEQFF. The CDR3 bases are TGTGCCAGCCAGAAAAATACCGACATCTCCTACAATGAGCAGTTCTTC.

The chain joins TRBV15 to TRBJ1-2; weak D call: TRBD1 (6 bases). This CDR3 spans 12 amino acids. In germline, CDR1 is LNHNV, CDR2 YYDKDF (reference sequence). V was shortened by 6 bases and J by 3 bases, with 8 bases between the two germline ends. CDR3 sequence: CATSTGYYGYTF. The CDR3 DNA reads TGTGCCACCAGTACAGGGTACTATGGCTACACCTTC.

V gene TRBV25-1 combines with J gene TRBJ2-1, with TRBD1 matching 8 bases. The V gene end was trimmed by 2 bases and the J gene end by 0 bases; junction bases not matched to a gene: 6. CDR1 MGHDK and CDR2 SYGVNS come from the germline V gene. The CDR3 length is 17 residues. CDR3 nucleotide sequence: TGTGCCAGCAGTGAACCCCGACAGGGGAGCTCCTACAATGAGCAGTTCTTC. This translates into CASSEPRQGSSYNEQFF.

The V gene is TRBV23-1, the J gene TRBJ2-1; TRBD1 matches at 10 bases. TRBV23-1 is marked as an open reading frame, function uncertain. The CDR3 is made up of 19 amino acids. The ends lost 2 bases at V and 6 bases at J; junction bases unmatched: 16. The CDR3 here is CASSQRKPSGQGECNEQFF. The CDR3 nucleotides are TGCGCCAGCAGTCAACGAAAGCCCTCTGGACAGGGGGAATGCAATGAGCAGTTCTTC.

V is TRBV27 and J is TRBJ2-7; TRBD2 agrees at 15 bases. Germline trimming cut 3 bases from V and 8 bases from J; bases unmatched to any gene: 2. The length of the CDR3 is 14 residues. CDR1 is MNHEY and CDR2 is SMNVEV in the germline V gene (reference sequence). The CDR3: CASSLGLAGGKQYF. As DNA, the CDR3 is TGTGCCAGCAGTTTGGGACTAGCGGGGGGCAAGCAGTACTTC.

The V call is TRBV18, the J call TRBJ2-3; TRBD2 might be the D (7 bases). V lost 1 base and J lost 0, with 11 bases in between. The V gene's germline CDR1 is KGHSH and CDR2 LQKENI. The CDR3 totals 16 residues. The CDR3 reads CASSPQGGASTDTQYF. CDR3 bases: TGTGCCAGCTCACCACAGGGGGGGGCGAGCACAGATACGCAGTATTTT.

Here the CDR3 DNA reads TGTGCCAGCTCACCTACCGACAGGGGCACTGAAGCTTTCTTT. Amino acid sequence: CASSPTDRGTEAFF. This rearrangement joins TRBV18 to TRBJ1-1; 8 nucleotides agree with TRBD1. The CDR3 loop spans 14 amino acids. V gave up 3 bases and J gave up 4 bases; unmatched junction bases: 4. CDR1 and CDR2 from the germline V gene are KGHSH and LQKENI.

J is TRBJ2-2 and V is TRBV7-2; a weak D match, TRBD2 (6 bases). V lost 3 bases to trimming and J lost 5 bases, with 13 bases between them. Germline-derived CDR1 and CDR2 are SGHTA and FQGNSA. The CDR3 sequence is 15 residues long. The CDR3 nucleotides read TGTGCCAGCAGCTTTGGGGGGTGGGAGACCGGGGAGCTGTTTTTT. It translates to CASSFGGWETGELFF.

The V call is TRBV5-1, the J call TRBJ2-5; 7 nucleotides align to TRBD1. V was clipped by 2 bases and J by 3 bases; unmatched bases: 4. The V gene's germline CDR1 is SGHRS and CDR2 YFSETQ. The CDR3 extends over 14 amino acids. The CDR3: CASSLGTEKETQYF. The CDR3 DNA follows: TGCGCCAGCAGCTTAGGGACAGAGAAAGAGACCCAGTACTTC.

The chain combines TRBV4-1 with TRBJ2-2; tentative D call: TRBD1 (6 bases). The CDR3 extends over 15 amino acids. The ends were cut back, 3 bases at V and 3 bases at J, with 11 bases in the middle. Germline values: CDR1 MGHRA, CDR2 YSYEKL. The DNA of the CDR3 is TGCGCCAGCAGCCATAGTAAGGGGGACACCGGGGAGCTGTTTTTT. Translated: CASSHSKGDTGELFF.

DNA for the CDR3: TGTGCCAGCAGCCAAAGCGAAGCGGGGATCACAGATACGCAGTATTTT. Amino acid sequence: CASSQSEAGITDTQYF. The rearrangement links TRBV3-1 (or the pseudogene TRBV3-2) to TRBJ2-3; 7 bases agree with TRBD2. CDR1 LGHDT and CDR2 YNNKEL come from the germline V gene (reference sequence). V lost 2 bases to trimming and J lost 2 bases; unmatched junction nucleotides: 7. The CDR3 length is 16 residues.

The chain uses TRBV24-1 and TRBJ2-1, with 10 bases aligning to TRBD1. J gave up 5 bases and V 5 bases, and 8 bases lay outside the gene matches. Germline-derived CDR1 and CDR2 are KGHDR and SFDVKD. CDR3 length: 16 residues. CDR3: CATSGRDRGSDNEQFF. CDR3 coding DNA: TGTGCCACCAGTGGACGGGACAGGGGTTCGGACAATGAGCAGTTCTTC.

The V and J genes are TRBV11-2 and TRBJ2-5, with D possibly being TRBD2 (5 bases). V was trimmed by 5 bases and J by 5 bases, leaving 9 bases between them. From germline, CDR1 is SGHAT and CDR2 FQNNGV. The CDR3 is made up of 12 amino acids. CDR3 in DNA: TGTGCCAGCAGCCCCCAGCGGGAGACCCAGTACTTC. Translating gives CASSPQRETQYF.

This clone was recorded only once. The rearrangement uses TRBV5-1 and TRBJ2-5; 14 bases fit TRBD2. The CDR3 is 16 residues long. V shed 3 bases and J 4 bases; nucleotides not matched to a gene: 5. Germline V gene lookup returns CDR1 SGHRS and CDR2 YFSETQ. The CDR3: CASSSTSGRATETQYF. DNA for the CDR3: TGCGCCAGCAGCTCGACTAGCGGGAGGGCCACAGAGACCCAGTACTTC.

V is TRBV5-8 and J is TRBJ1-1; TRBD1 matches 10 bases. CDR1 is SGHTS and CDR2 is YDEGEE in the germline V gene. This CDR3 has 16 residues. With 0 bases clipped from V and 4 bases from J, the junction kept 6 bases outside the gene matches. In DNA form, the CDR3 reads TGTGCCAGCAGCTTGGGGTTCTGGACAGGGGGCACTGAAGCTTTCTTT. Amino acid sequence: CASSLGFWTGGTEAFF.

The chain joins TRBV18 to TRBJ2-7, with 8 bases lining up with TRBD1. The V gene end was trimmed by 3 bases and the J gene end by 3 bases; junction bases not matched to a gene: 4. Germline V gives CDR1 KGHSH, CDR2 LQKENI. The CDR3 loop spans 14 amino acids. CDR3 amino acids: CASSPAGGIYEQYF. Here the CDR3 DNA reads TGTGCCAGCTCACCGGCAGGGGGCATCTACGAGCAGTACTTC.

This sequence joins TRBV6-2 or TRBV6-3 and TRBJ1-1, with 8 bases fitting TRBD1. The V segment lost 4 bases and the J segment 6 bases; nucleotides outside the gene matches: 10. The CDR3 totals 15 residues. Germline V lookup: CDR1 MNHEY, CDR2 SVGEGT. CDR3 coding DNA: TGTGCCAGCAGTTCCTGGACAGGGAGCTGGGCTGAAGCTTTCTTT. It is translated as CASSSWTGSWAEAFF.

This chain connects TRBV7-8 to TRBJ2-7; D is unclear. CDR1 is SGHVS and CDR2 is FQNEAQ in the germline V gene. The CDR3 length is 13 residues. The V end was cut by 3 bases, the J end by 2 bases, with 8 bases between. The CDR3 nucleotides are TGTGCCAGCAGCTTTCATAACACCTACGAGCAGTACTTC. Its translation is CASSFHNTYEQYF.

The chain employs TRBV4-2 and TRBJ2-3; 15 bases align to TRBD2. CDR3 length: 19 amino acids. The germline V gene has CDR1 LGHNA and CDR2 YNFKEQ. Trimming at V came to 4 bases and at J to 0 bases, leaving 8 bases not matched to a gene. CDR3 in DNA: TGTGCCAGCAGCCTGTCGGGGACTAGCGGGGGGTCGAGCACAGATACGCAGTATTTT. Its protein is CASSLSGTSGGSSTDTQYF.

The rearrangement links TRBV7-3 to TRBJ2-7; D is uncertain. CDR3 length: 12 amino acids. In germline, CDR1 is SGHTA, CDR2 FQGTGA. The V end lost 5 bases, the J end lost 6 bases, and 11 bases lay between the germline ends. CDR3 amino acids: CASSPQNGEQYF. The CDR3 DNA reads TGTGCCAGCAGCCCACAGAACGGCGAGCAGTACTTC.

The chain links TRBV4-1 to TRBJ2-4; D is possibly TRBD1 (5 bases). Looked up from germline, CDR1 is MGHRA and CDR2 is YSYEKL. With 3 bases removed from V and 0 bases from J, the gap between germline ends came to 21 bases. CDR3 length equals 19 residues. The DNA for the CDR3 is TGCGCCAGCAGCCAGGGTATTGTAGGGGCGGCTCTAGCCAAAAACATTCAGTACTTC. Translated, it gives CASSQGIVGAALAKNIQYF.

This clone appeared once. This chain links TRBV2 with TRBJ2-7, with D possibly being TRBD1 (6 bases). V lost 4 bases, J lost 5 bases, and 12 bases lay in between. The CDR3 consists of 13 residues. The germline CDR1 and CDR2 sequences are SNHLY and FYNNEI. As DNA, the CDR3 is TGTGCCAGCAGTGCCAACAGGGATAACGAGCAGTACTTC. It codes for CASSANRDNEQYF.

The rearrangement links TRBV7-2 to TRBJ1-5; D may be TRBD1 (5 bases). The CDR3 runs 15 residues. CDR1 is SGHTA, CDR2 FQGNSA, per germline. The V and J ends lost 1 base and 1 base respectively, with 8 bases between them. The CDR3: CASSLGDSSNQPQHF. CDR3 in DNA: TGTGCCAGCAGCTTAGGAGACAGCAGCAATCAGCCCCAGCATTTT.